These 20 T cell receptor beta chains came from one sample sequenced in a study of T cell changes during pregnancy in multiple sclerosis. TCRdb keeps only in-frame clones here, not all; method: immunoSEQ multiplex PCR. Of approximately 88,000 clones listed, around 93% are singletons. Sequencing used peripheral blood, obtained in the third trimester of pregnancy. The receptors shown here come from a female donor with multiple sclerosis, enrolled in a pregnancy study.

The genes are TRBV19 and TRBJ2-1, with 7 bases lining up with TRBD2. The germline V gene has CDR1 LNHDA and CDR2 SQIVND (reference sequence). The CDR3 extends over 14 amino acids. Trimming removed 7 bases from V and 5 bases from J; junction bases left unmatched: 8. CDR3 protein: CASTRTRPHNEQFF. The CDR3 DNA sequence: TGTGCCAGTACCCGGACTAGGCCCCACAATGAGCAGTTCTTC.

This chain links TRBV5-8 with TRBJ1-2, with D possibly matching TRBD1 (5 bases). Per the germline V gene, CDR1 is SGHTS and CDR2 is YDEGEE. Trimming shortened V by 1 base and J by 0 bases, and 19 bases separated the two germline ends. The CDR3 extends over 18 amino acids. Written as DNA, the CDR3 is TGTGCCAGCAGCTTGTCCTGGGACTCACAACCAGCTAACTATGGCTACACCTTC. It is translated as CASSLSWDSQPANYGYTF.

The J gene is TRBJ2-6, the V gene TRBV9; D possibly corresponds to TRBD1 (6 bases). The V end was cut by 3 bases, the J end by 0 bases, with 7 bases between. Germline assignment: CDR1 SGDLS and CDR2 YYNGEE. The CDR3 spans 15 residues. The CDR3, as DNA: TGTGCCAGCAGCGGACAGGCCTCTGGGGCCAACGTCCTGACTTTC. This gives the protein CASSGQASGANVLTF.

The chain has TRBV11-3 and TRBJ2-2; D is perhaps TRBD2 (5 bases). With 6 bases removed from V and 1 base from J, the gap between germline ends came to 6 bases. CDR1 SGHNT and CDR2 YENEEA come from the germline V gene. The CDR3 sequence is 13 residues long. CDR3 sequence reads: CASRGGNTGELFF. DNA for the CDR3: TGTGCCAGCAGAGGAGGGAACACCGGGGAGCTGTTTTTT.

This CDR3 is CASSIGLAGFSEQFF. The CDR3 nucleotides are TGTGCCAGTAGTATAGGGCTAGCGGGATTTAGTGAGCAGTTCTTC. J is TRBJ2-1 and V is TRBV19, with 9 bases aligning to TRBD2. CDR3 length: 15 amino acids. CDR1 and CDR2 (germline): LNHDA, SQIVND (reference sequence). Germline trimming cut 1 base from V and 9 bases from J; bases unmatched to any gene: 7.

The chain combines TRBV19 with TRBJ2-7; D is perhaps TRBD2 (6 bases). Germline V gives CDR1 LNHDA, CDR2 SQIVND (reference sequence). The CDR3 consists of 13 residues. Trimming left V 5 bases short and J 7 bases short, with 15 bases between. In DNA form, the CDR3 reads TGTGCCAGTAGTTGGGGCCCGGCGGGAGAGCAGTACTTC. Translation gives CASSWGPAGEQYF.

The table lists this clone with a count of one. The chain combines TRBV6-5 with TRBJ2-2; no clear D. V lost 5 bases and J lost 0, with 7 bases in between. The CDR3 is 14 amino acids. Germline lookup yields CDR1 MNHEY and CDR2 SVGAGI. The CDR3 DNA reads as TGTGCCAGCAGTAGTCTAGCGAACACCGGGGAGCTGTTTTTT. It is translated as CASSSLANTGELFF.

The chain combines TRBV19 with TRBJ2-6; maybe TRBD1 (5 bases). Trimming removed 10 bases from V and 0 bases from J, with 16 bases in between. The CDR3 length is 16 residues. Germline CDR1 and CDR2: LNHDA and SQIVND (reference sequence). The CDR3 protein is CATLQVTLSGANVLTF. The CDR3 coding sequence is TGTGCCACCTTACAGGTCACCCTCTCTGGGGCCAACGTCCTGACTTTC. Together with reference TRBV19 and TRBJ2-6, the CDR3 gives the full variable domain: DGGITQSPKYLFRKEGQNVTLSCEQNLNHDAMYWYRQDPGQGLRLIYYSQIVNDFQKGDIAEGYSVSREKKESFPLTVTSAQKNPTAFYLCATLQVTLSGANVLTFGAGSRLTVL.

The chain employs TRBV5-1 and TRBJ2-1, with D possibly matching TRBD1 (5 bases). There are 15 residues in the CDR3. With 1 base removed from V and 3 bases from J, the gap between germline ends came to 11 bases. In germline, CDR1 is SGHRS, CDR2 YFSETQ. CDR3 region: CASSLLGVGYNEQFF. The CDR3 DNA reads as TGCGCCAGCAGCTTGCTAGGGGTGGGCTACAATGAGCAGTTCTTC.

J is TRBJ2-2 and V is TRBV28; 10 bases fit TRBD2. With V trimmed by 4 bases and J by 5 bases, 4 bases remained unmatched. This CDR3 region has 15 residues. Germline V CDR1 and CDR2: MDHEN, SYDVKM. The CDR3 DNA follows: TGTGCCAGCAGTTCTAGCGGGAGACTGACCGGGGAGCTGTTTTTT. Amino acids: CASSSSGRLTGELFF. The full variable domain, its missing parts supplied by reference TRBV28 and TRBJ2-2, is DVKVTQSSRYLVKRTGEKVFLECVQDMDHENMFWYRQDPGLGLRLIYFSYDVKMKEKGDIPEGYSVSREKKERFSLILESASTNQTSMYLCASSSSGRLTGELFFGEGSRLTVL.

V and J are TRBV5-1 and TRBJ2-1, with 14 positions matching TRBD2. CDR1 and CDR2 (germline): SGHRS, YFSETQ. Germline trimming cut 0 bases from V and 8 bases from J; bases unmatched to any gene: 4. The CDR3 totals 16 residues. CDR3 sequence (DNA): TGCGCCAGCAGCTTGGGGACTAGCGGGAGGTTCGATGAGCAGTTCTTC. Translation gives CASSLGTSGRFDEQFF.

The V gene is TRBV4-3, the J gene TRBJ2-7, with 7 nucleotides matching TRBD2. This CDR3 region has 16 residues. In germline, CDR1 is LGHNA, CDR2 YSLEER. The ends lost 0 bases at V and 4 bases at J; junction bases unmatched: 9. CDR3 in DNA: TGCGCCAGCAGCCAAGATTGGGGGAGGGCCATTTACGAGCAGTACTTC. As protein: CASSQDWGRAIYEQYF.

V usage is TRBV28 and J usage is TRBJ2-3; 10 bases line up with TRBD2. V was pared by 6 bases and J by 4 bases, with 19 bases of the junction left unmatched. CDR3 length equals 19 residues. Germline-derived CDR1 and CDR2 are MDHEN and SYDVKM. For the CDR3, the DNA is TGTGCCAGCAGGGCGATGTCCCCCCCGGCTAGCGGGAGAGCAGATACGCAGTATTTT. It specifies CASRAMSPPASGRADTQYF.

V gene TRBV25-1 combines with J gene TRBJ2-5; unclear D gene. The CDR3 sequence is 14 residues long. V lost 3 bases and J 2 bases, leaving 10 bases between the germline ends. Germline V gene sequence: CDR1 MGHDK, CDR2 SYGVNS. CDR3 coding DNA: TGTGCCAGCAGTGATCGAGTCCTACAAGAGACCCAGTACTTC. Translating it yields CASSDRVLQETQYF. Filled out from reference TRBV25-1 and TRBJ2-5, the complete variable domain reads EADIYQTPRYLVIGTGKKITLECSQTMGHDKMYWYQQDPGMELHLIHYSYGVNSTEKGDLSSESTVSRIRTEHFPLTLESARPSHTSQYLCASSDRVLQETQYFGPGTRLLVL.

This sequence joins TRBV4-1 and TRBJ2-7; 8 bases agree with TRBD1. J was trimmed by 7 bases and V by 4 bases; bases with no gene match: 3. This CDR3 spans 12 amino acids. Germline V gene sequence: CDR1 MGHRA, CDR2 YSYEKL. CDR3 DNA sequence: TGCGCCAGCAGCCGGACAGGGCGGGAGCAGTACTTC. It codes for CASSRTGREQYF.

CDR3 in DNA: TGTGCCAGCAGTTTCGGCGGCGGGGAGCTGTTTTTT. It translates to CASSFGGGELFF. This chain uses TRBV27 with TRBJ2-2, with D uncertain. V lost 3 bases to trimming and J lost 7 bases, with 6 bases between them. CDR1 and CDR2 from the germline V gene are MNHEY and SMNVEV (reference sequence). This CDR3 spans 12 amino acids.

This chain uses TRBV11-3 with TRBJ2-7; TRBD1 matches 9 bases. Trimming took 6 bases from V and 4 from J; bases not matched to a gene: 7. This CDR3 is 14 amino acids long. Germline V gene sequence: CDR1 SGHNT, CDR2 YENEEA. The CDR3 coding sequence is TGTGCCAGCAGACAGCACAGGGGGCTTTACGAGCAGTACTTC. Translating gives CASRQHRGLYEQYF.

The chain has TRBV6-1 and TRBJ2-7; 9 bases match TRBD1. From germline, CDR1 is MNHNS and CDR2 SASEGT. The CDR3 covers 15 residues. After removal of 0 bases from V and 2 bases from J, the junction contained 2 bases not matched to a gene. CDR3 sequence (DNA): TGTGCCAGCAGTGAAGCCTGGACAGGGGCCTACGAGCAGTACTTC. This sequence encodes CASSEAWTGAYEQYF.

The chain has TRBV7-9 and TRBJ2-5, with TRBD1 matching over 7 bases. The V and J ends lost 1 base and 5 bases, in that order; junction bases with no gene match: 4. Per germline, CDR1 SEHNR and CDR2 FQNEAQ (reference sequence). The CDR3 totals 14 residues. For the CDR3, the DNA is TGTGCCAGCAGCTTAGGGCAGGGACAGGAGACCCAGTACTTC. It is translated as CASSLGQGQETQYF.

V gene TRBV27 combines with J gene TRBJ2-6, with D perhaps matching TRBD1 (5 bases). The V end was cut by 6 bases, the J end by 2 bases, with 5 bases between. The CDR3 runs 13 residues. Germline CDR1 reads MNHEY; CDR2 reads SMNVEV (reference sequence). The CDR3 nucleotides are TGTGCCAGCAGGGGGCCTGGGGCCAACGTCCTGACTTTC. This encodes CASRGPGANVLTF.